The clone carrying this T cell receptor (beta chain) came up a few times. The germline gives CDR1 LGHNA, CDR2 YSLEER. V was cut by 8 bases and J by 10 bases, with 14 bases left in between. This CDR3 contains 11 residues. This entry comes from a study of cytomegalovirus exposure and HLA in healthy donors. Study background: Of the donors genotyped, 398 in all, around 77% fell in the Caucasian-associated ancestry cluster.

13 Jbeta primers and 60 Vbeta primers were used for the PCR. Profiling relied on immunoSEQ multiplex PCR, and the TCRdb table lists in-frame clones only, not all of them. Of about 120,000 clones listed, around four fifths are singletons. Specimen: PBMCs. The chain joins TRBV4-3 to TRBJ1-2; no reliable D call. This sequence was found in a man aged 40-49 years in good health and CMV-seronegative. CDR3 in amino acids: CASSRVGVYTF. For the CDR3, the DNA is TGCGCCAGCTCCCGGGTGGGAGTCTACACCTTC.